This T cell receptor beta chain emerged from a study of T-cell memory formation after mild COVID-19 (dated by TCRdb to the early 2020s). Turning to the overall study: Most TCR sequence clusters were specific to one of the two donors. Longitudinal TCRalpha and TCRbeta repertoire sequencing tracked T-cell clones expanding and contracting after mild COVID-19 in a couple of donors. Two young, previously healthy adult volunteers, one female and one male, were included in the cohort. Summary of the overall study and its limitations: SARS-CoV-2 specificity was not confirmed for the second-wave clones peaking on day 37. Clones contracting from day 15 to 85 had balanced CD4/CD8 phenotypes, while a second wave expanding from day 15 to 37 was biased towards CD4+. Contracting CD4+ clones turned up mainly in the CM and EM memory subsets, whereas EMRA was where CD8+ clones were enriched. Only a couple of mild cases were covered in the study, and larger cohorts including severe cases with pre-infection samples were considered necessary. The detection of some responding clones in pre-infection memory suggests that pre-existing cross-reactive memory T cells joined the SARS-CoV-2 response.

Sequencer: Illumina NovaSeq 6000. TCRalpha and TCRbeta cDNA libraries were constructed by 5'RACE with constant-segment primers, with sample barcodes and unique molecular identifiers being introduced. Trizol reagent was used to extract RNA from every sample. Amplification of the libraries took two PCR steps, and the second step added a second sample barcode plus Illumina TruSeq adapters. The libraries were sequenced on an Illumina NovaSeq using 2 x 150 bp paired-end reads. The paper's data handling went like this. Demultiplexing of reads and collapsing into UMI-guided consensus sequences were performed with migec v1.2.7. Using mixcr v2.1.11, the UMI consensuses were aligned to TRA and TRB V and J templates and assembled into clonotypes. Expanded or contracted clonotypes were those called significant by both edgeR and NoisET, with noise models trained on biological replicates. For edgeR calls, a false discovery rate-adjusted p below 0.01 and a log2 fold-change threshold of 1 were applied. PCA with hierarchical clustering of max-normalized trajectories of the 1000 most abundant clonotypes was used as exploratory dynamics analysis. The CD4 or CD8 phenotype of responding clones was assigned using the separately sequenced CD4+ and CD8+ repertoires. TCRdb redid the processing of the public reads, applying fastp at Q25 and MiXCR, and retained in-frame beta chains. Records with the same CDR3 protein are collapsed into one entry carrying the most frequent genes and DNA. TCRdb, rather than the study authors, made the V and J calls. This sample has 300,000 to 350,000 distinct CDR3 sequences in its table, and roughly 21% of those were observed once. The ten most abundant clones make up under 25% of the sample.

Ficoll-Paque density gradient centrifugation was the method used to isolate PBMCs. This clonotype was detected only a few times. Its antigen is unknown. No base quality information exists; no much larger clone differs at one position. CDR3 length: 14 amino acids, cysteine to phenylalanine. Only CDR3 DNA remains: 42 bases, in frame from the first base. The V end loses 6 bases and the J end loses 2 bases, and a stretch of 12 bases separates them. This sequence was found in a man between 18 and 35 years old who had mild COVID-19 (a few samples of this study predate the infection). The sample titles of this study are shuffled in the database, so cell type and time point are left out; the donor was told from shared clones. The chain employs TRBV12-3 or TRBV12-4 and TRBJ2-3, and perhaps TRBD1 as D gene, on 6 matching bases. Sequencing was performed on PBMCs or a T cell subset sorted from them (not recorded which). The DNA is as follows: TGTGCCAGCAGCGTACAGGGATTCACAGATACGCAGTATTTT. Its protein is CASSVQGFTDTQYF.